This TCR beta chain was identified during a study of OX40 agonist ivuxolimab in advanced cancers. Across the study: The dose-escalation cohort had hepatocellular carcinoma, melanoma, renal cell or head and neck cancer. Study-wide findings and caveats: Among the lowest levels of clonal expansion were found in partial responders at 0.1-3.0 mg/kg.

About this clone: Antigen specificity is unknown.

The germline V gene has CDR1 SGHNT and CDR2 YYREEE (reference sequence). The CDR3 extends over 20 amino acids. With 1 base removed from V and 4 bases from J, the gap between germline ends came to 27 bases. Only in-frame clones appear in the TCRdb table, and some are missing; sequencing was by immunoSEQ multiplex PCR. The data contain tens of thousands of clones, roughly 80% of them seen just once; the ten biggest clones take up approximately 5.2%. The specimen comprised CD4+ or CD8+ T cells sorted from blood, sampled in a trial of the OX40 agonist ivuxolimab. This TCR derives from an adult with an advanced solid tumor such as melanoma, head and neck, liver or kidney cancer. The V gene is TRBV5-4, the J gene TRBJ2-4; possible D gene TRBD1, 5 bases. The CDR3 DNA sequence: TGTGCCAGCAGCTTGAGTATGAAGGGGCAGGCCCGACATGAAAAAAACATTCAGTACTTC. Its translation is CASSLSMKGQARHEKNIQYF.